This passage covers 12 T cell receptor beta chains from one sample sequenced in a study of blood T cell repertoires in COVID-19. Profiled with immunoSEQ multiplex PCR; TCRdb holds only in-frame clones, not every one. The data hold about 200,000 clones, with about 93% observed a single time. Material: peripheral blood. Every receptor here comes from a man between 60 and 75 years old with COVID-19, enrolled during active disease.

The rearrangement joins TRBV6-5 to TRBJ2-1, with 7 positions matching TRBD1. This CDR3 has 14 amino acids. The germline V gene has CDR1 MNHEY and CDR2 SVGAGI. V was clipped by 6 bases and J by 5 bases; unmatched bases: 7. The CDR3 is CASSPVTGNNEQFF. The DNA of the CDR3 is TGTGCCAGCAGCCCCGTGACAGGGAACAATGAGCAGTTCTTC.

The chain links TRBV30 to TRBJ2-3; 11 bases map to TRBD2. In germline, CDR1 is GTSNPN, CDR2 SVGIG (reference sequence). The CDR3 runs 15 residues. The V segment lost 2 bases and the J segment 1 base; nucleotides outside the gene matches: 2. CDR3 in DNA: TGTGCCTGGAGTTTAGCGGGGGGGCGCACAGATACGCAGTATTTT. This sequence encodes CAWSLAGGRTDTQYF.

The rearrangement links TRBV12-5 to TRBJ1-5; 7 bases align to TRBD1. The CDR3 is 17 residues long. Germline V gives CDR1 LGHNT, CDR2 FRNRAP. Trimming at V came to 2 bases and at J to 0 bases, leaving 7 bases not matched to a gene. This chain's CDR3 is CASGLPGTVNSNQPQHF. In nucleotides, the CDR3 is TGTGCTAGTGGTTTGCCTGGGACAGTGAATAGCAATCAGCCCCAGCATTTT. Combining the CDR3 with reference TRBV12-5 and TRBJ1-5 gives the whole variable domain DARVTQTPRHKVTEMGQEVTMRCQPILGHNTVFWYRQTMMQGLELLAYFRNRAPLDDSGMPKDRFSAEMPDATLATLKIQPSEPRDSAVYFCASGLPGTVNSNQPQHFGDGTRLSIL.

The table lists this clone with a count of one. This chain links TRBV5-1 with TRBJ2-2; 13 bases agree with TRBD2. Germline CDR1 reads SGHRS; CDR2 reads YFSETQ. The trim removed 4 bases at V and 4 bases at J, leaving 7 bases unmatched. This CDR3 region has 17 residues. CDR3 region: CASSASGLAGITGELFF. The CDR3 bases are TGCGCCAGCAGCGCCTCGGGACTAGCGGGAATCACCGGGGAGCTGTTTTTT.

About this clone itself: One junction end does not reproduce the germline sequence, and a read error may be involved. The rearrangement joins TRBV3-1 (or the pseudogene TRBV3-2) to TRBJ1-2; 8 nucleotides agree with TRBD1. The CDR3 runs 15 residues. CDR1 and CDR2 (germline): LGHDT, YNNKEL (reference sequence). CDR3 amino acids: CASSQGTGDLGGYTF. In nucleotides, the CDR3 is TGTGCCAGCAGTCAAGGGACAGGCGACCTGGGTGGCTACACCTTC.

The CDR3 reads CASSTGGAIAYEQYF. The DNA of the CDR3 is TGTGCCAGTAGTACCGGCGGGGCAATCGCCTACGAGCAGTACTTC. The chain combines TRBV19 with TRBJ2-7, with D tentatively TRBD2 (6 bases). Germline CDR1 LNHDA, CDR2 SQIVND (reference sequence). Trimming took 4 bases from V and 2 from J, leaving 15 bases between them. The CDR3 length is 15 residues.

V and J are TRBV11-3 and TRBJ2-1, with 7 bases identical to TRBD1. The CDR3 consists of 13 residues. The J segment lost 7 bases and the V segment lost 3 bases, leaving 3 bases of the junction unmatched. Germline V gene data show CDR1 as SGHNT and CDR2 as YENEEA. Written as DNA, the CDR3 is TGTGCCAGCAGCTTGGTGACAGGGAATGAGCAGTTCTTC. Translated, it gives CASSLVTGNEQFF.

The chain couples TRBV4-3 to TRBJ2-6; 10 bases are shared with TRBD1. After removal of 4 bases from V and 1 base from J, the junction contained 4 bases not matched to a gene. Germline V gene data show CDR1 as LGHNA and CDR2 as YSLEER. The CDR3 spans 17 residues. The CDR3 DNA follows: TGCGCCAGCAGCCTTCGGGACAGGGGATCTGGGGCCAACGTCCTGACTTTC. The encoded protein is CASSLRDRGSGANVLTF.

The chain employs TRBV30 and TRBJ2-5, with TRBD2 matching over 8 bases. Looked up from germline, CDR1 is GTSNPN and CDR2 is SVGIG (reference sequence). The CDR3 runs to 16 residues. V was clipped by 1 base and J by 0 bases; unmatched bases: 7. The CDR3 loop reads CAWSAQSGGNQETQYF. CDR3 DNA sequence: TGTGCCTGGAGTGCTCAAAGCGGGGGAAACCAAGAGACCCAGTACTTC.

The chain is built from TRBV5-4 and TRBJ2-3; 7 positions match TRBD1. V gave up 4 bases and J gave up 1 base; unmatched junction bases: 3. Germline loops: CDR1 SGHNT, CDR2 YYREEE (reference sequence). The CDR3 is 14 residues long. The CDR3 loop is CASSIQGGTDTQYF. The DNA of the CDR3 is TGTGCCAGCAGCATCCAGGGGGGCACAGATACGCAGTATTTT.

The chain is built from TRBV10-2 and TRBJ1-2; 8 bases are shared with TRBD1. Unmatched junction bases numbered 14, after V lost 6 bases and J lost 8 bases. CDR1 is WSHSY and CDR2 is SAAADI in the germline V gene. The CDR3 consists of 15 residues. CDR3 DNA sequence: TGCGCCAGCAGGAATTCCAAGACAGGGGAAAAAGGCTACACCTTC. Translated, it gives CASRNSKTGEKGYTF.

The rearrangement links TRBV6-5 to TRBJ2-7, with TRBD1 identical over 8 bases. The CDR3 runs 14 residues. V gave up 2 bases and J gave up 3 bases; unmatched junction bases: 3. Germline V CDR1 and CDR2: MNHEY, SVGAGI. DNA for the CDR3: TGTGCCAGCAGTTACGACACAGGGGGCTACGAGCAGTACTTC. As protein: CASSYDTGGYEQYF.